The sequence of this TCR beta chain was determined in a study of blood T cell repertoires in COVID-19. Sequencing used immunoSEQ multiplex PCR; TCRdb keeps in-frame clones, though not all of them. The repertoire holds around 64,000 clones, with 80% to 90% as singletons. Sequences were obtained from peripheral blood. The TCR originated in a man younger than 40 with acute or convalescent COVID-19.

The CDR3 spells CAWKQENTIYF. The CDR3 DNA reads as TGTGCCTGGAAACAGGAAAACACCATATATTTT. This chain uses TRBV30 with TRBJ1-3, with D maybe TRBD1 (5 bases). Trimming shortened V by 4 bases and J by 6 bases, and 7 bases separated the two germline ends. Germline CDR1 reads GTSNPN; CDR2 reads SVGIG (reference sequence). The CDR3 is 11 residues long.